Below, 21 T cell receptor beta chains from the same sample are listed, as sequenced in a study of response to subunit inactivated influenza vaccine (dated by TCRdb to between 2018 and 2020). The method behind the library was RT-PCR. Sequencing took place on an Illumina HiSeq 2500. Through fastp at Q25 and MiXCR, TCRdb rebuilt clones from the public reads, retaining in-frame beta chains. For every CDR3 protein sequence, its rows merge into one entry that carries the most common genes and DNA. For this sample there are about half a million distinct CDR3 sequences; 11% appear just once. Clones ranked in the top ten supply over 9.5% of the sample. This specimen's time point label, interpreted: approximately 47 days after influenza vaccine administration. This specimen was PBMCs from blood, taken about 40 days after vaccination. Receptors were obtained from a man aged 50 to 60 who received an inactivated influenza vaccine. Donor details come from another sample of the same person, matched by shared clones.

This clonotype was counted at least ten times. The chain employs TRBV15 and TRBJ2-4; D may be TRBD1 (6 bases). Trimming took off 0 bases at V and 9 bases at J, with 15 bases between the two ends. Germline CDR1 reads LNHNV; CDR2 reads YYDKDF (reference sequence). The CDR3 is 15 residues long. The CDR3 reads CATSRDIRTESIQYF. The CDR3 nucleotides read TGTGCCACCAGCAGAGATATAAGGACAGAAAGCATTCAGTACTTC.

This clonotype occurred a few times. The V and J genes are TRBV27 and TRBJ2-4, with TRBD1 matching 9 bases. This CDR3 region has 16 residues. V was pared by 5 bases and J by 0 bases, with 5 bases of the junction left unmatched. CDR1 and CDR2 from the germline V gene are MNHEY and SMNVEV (reference sequence). CDR3 residues: CASSAGTGIAKNIQYF. The CDR3 region has the DNA TGTGCCAGCAGTGCAGGGACAGGGATAGCCAAAAACATTCAGTACTTC.

This clonotype was counted only a few times. The chain uses TRBV12-3 or TRBV12-4 and TRBJ1-1, with D hard to call. Trimming took off 5 bases at V and 3 bases at J, with 10 bases between the two ends. The CDR3 covers 13 residues. Here the CDR3 reads CASSSGRYTEAFF. The CDR3 bases are TGTGCCAGCAGTAGCGGACGGTACACTGAAGCTTTCTTT.

This clonotype was seen many times. The rearrangement uses TRBV20-1 and TRBJ1-1; D is perhaps TRBD1 (5 bases). V lost 3 bases and J lost 0, with 11 bases in between. The germline V gene has CDR1 DFQATT and CDR2 SNEGSKA (reference sequence). This CDR3 is 14 amino acids long. The CDR3 protein is CSARGRLMNTEAFF. The CDR3, as DNA: TGCAGTGCTAGGGGACGGTTGATGAACACTGAAGCTTTCTTT.

The V and J genes are TRBV20-1 and TRBJ2-2; 10 bases are a match to TRBD2. After removal of 4 bases from V and 7 bases from J, the junction contained 6 bases not matched to a gene. This CDR3 has 14 amino acids. In germline, CDR1 is DFQATT, CDR2 SNEGSKA (reference sequence). The CDR3 DNA sequence: TGCAGTGCTATAAGCGGGGGGGCAATCGGGGAGCTGTTTTTT. It is translated as CSAISGGAIGELFF.

The chain carries TRBV20-1 and TRBJ2-2; 7 bases match TRBD1. J gave up 3 bases and V 6 bases, and 13 bases lay outside the gene matches. Germline-derived CDR1 and CDR2 are DFQATT and SNEGSKA (reference sequence). The CDR3 is made up of 16 amino acids. CDR3 DNA: TGCAGTGCCGTTCGACAGGGCCTTACCTACACCGGGGAGCTGTTTTTT. It specifies CSAVRQGLTYTGELFF.

This clonotype occurred many times. The V call is TRBV7-2, the J call TRBJ2-2, with D possibly TRBD2 on 5 matching bases. The V gene's germline CDR1 is SGHTA and CDR2 FQGNSA. CDR3 length: 16 residues. The V and J ends lost 5 bases and 7 bases respectively, with 20 bases between them. The CDR3 is CASSPLATTTFGELFF. CDR3 bases: TGTGCCAGCAGCCCCCTCGCGACTACAACTTTCGGGGAGCTGTTTTTT.

The chain carries TRBV5-1 and TRBJ2-5; the D call may be TRBD1 or TRBD2 (5 bases each). The CDR3 runs to 14 residues. Between the trimmed V and J ends, which lost 4 bases and 5 bases, there was a span of 15 bases. CDR1 is SGHRS and CDR2 is YFSETQ in the germline V gene. DNA for the CDR3: TGCGCCAGCAGCACCTCCGGGGCCGACGAGACCCAGTACTTC. Its protein is CASSTSGADETQYF. The complete variable domain, with remaining parts taken from reference TRBV5-1 and TRBJ2-5, reads KAGVTQTPRYLIKTRGQQVTLSCSPISGHRSVSWYQQTPGQGLQFLFEYFSETQRNKGNFPGRFSGRQFSNSRSEMNVSTLELGDSALYLCASSTSGADETQYFGPGTRLLVL.

This clonotype was seen a few times. The chain employs TRBV28 and TRBJ2-5; D unresolved. Germline lookup yields CDR1 MDHEN and CDR2 SYDVKM. The CDR3 is 12 amino acids. V was trimmed by 2 bases and J by 7 bases, leaving 8 bases between them. This chain's CDR3 is CASSLVGRTQYF. The CDR3 DNA reads as TGTGCCAGCAGTTTAGTAGGTCGGACCCAGTACTTC.

The sample holds many counts of this clonotype. The V call is TRBV20-1, the J call TRBJ2-3, with D tentatively TRBD2 (6 bases). The CDR3 is 12 amino acids. The V end was cut by 5 bases, the J end by 5 bases, with 11 bases between. Per germline, CDR1 DFQATT and CDR2 SNEGSKA (reference sequence). Here the CDR3 reads CSAFRLGDTQYF. The CDR3 DNA sequence: TGCAGTGCTTTTCGACTAGGAGATACGCAGTATTTT.

In its sample, this clonotype was seen many times. The chain uses TRBV7-2 and TRBJ1-2, with D unresolved. Per the germline V gene, CDR1 is SGHTA and CDR2 is FQGNSA. This CDR3 region has 16 residues. Trimming took 5 bases from V and 0 from J, leaving 16 bases between them. The DNA for the CDR3 is TGTGCCAGCAGCCTCCAACGGGTGGTATCTAACTATGGCTACACCTTC. Translating it yields CASSLQRVVSNYGYTF.

There are many counts of this clonotype. The chain uses TRBV4-3 and TRBJ1-2; no clear D gene. The germline V gene has CDR1 LGHNA and CDR2 YSLEER. Between the trimmed V and J ends, which lost 3 bases and 8 bases, there was a span of 13 bases. The CDR3 runs 13 residues. The CDR3 region is CASSHRWTGGYTF. The CDR3 DNA reads as TGCGCCAGCAGCCACCGTTGGACCGGCGGCTACACCTTC.

This clonotype was observed a handful of times. The V and J genes are TRBV12-3 or TRBV12-4 and TRBJ2-2; TRBD1 aligns across 11 bases. V lost 7 bases and J lost 5; bases outside the gene matches: 6. This CDR3 is 15 amino acids long. The DNA of the CDR3 is TGTGCCAGCACCCTGGACAGGGGGCGGACCGGGGAGCTGTTTTTT. Amino acids: CASTLDRGRTGELFF.

J is TRBJ2-7 and V is TRBV11-2; 9 bases are a match to TRBD2. V lost 0 bases, J lost 4 bases, and 7 bases stayed unmatched. Germline CDR1 is SGHAT and CDR2 is FQNNGV. The CDR3 is made up of 16 amino acids. The CDR3 bases are TGTGCCAGCAGCTTAGATCCAACTAGCGGGCGGTACGAGCAGTACTTC. This sequence encodes CASSLDPTSGRYEQYF. The full variable domain, rest sourced from reference TRBV11-2 and TRBJ2-7, is EAGVAQSPRYKIIEKRQSVAFWCNPISGHATLYWYQQILGQGPKLLIQFQNNGVVDDSQLPKDRFSAERLKGVDSTLKIQPAKLEDSAVYLCASSLDPTSGRYEQYFGPGTRLTVT.

This chain links TRBV3-1 with TRBJ2-1, with 7 bases aligning to TRBD2. Trimming removed 2 bases from V and 6 bases from J; junction bases left unmatched: 7. The CDR3 sequence is 15 residues long. The V gene's germline CDR1 is LGHDT and CDR2 YNNKEL (reference sequence). CDR3 sequence reads: CASSQRGWEGNEQFF. CDR3 bases: TGTGCCAGCAGCCAAAGGGGATGGGAGGGCAATGAGCAGTTCTTC.

This clonotype was picked up many times. V and J are TRBV25-1 and TRBJ2-4; TRBD1 agrees at 10 bases. Per the germline V gene, CDR1 is MGHDK and CDR2 is SYGVNS. V trimming: 5 bases; J trimming: 0 bases; junction bases outside the gene matches: 7. This CDR3 has 17 amino acids. CDR3 protein: CASSTGTGALAKNIQYF. CDR3 in DNA: TGTGCCAGCAGTACCGGGACAGGGGCTCTAGCCAAAAACATTCAGTACTTC. Together with reference TRBV25-1 and TRBJ2-4, the CDR3 gives the full variable domain: EADIYQTPRYLVIGTGKKITLECSQTMGHDKMYWYQQDPGMELHLIHYSYGVNSTEKGDLSSESTVSRIRTEHFPLTLESARPSHTSQYLCASSTGTGALAKNIQYFGAGTRLSVL.

This clonotype turned up a few times. The gene calls are TRBV12-3 or TRBV12-4 and TRBJ2-1, with 10 bases identical to TRBD1. V gave up 11 bases and J gave up 5 bases; unmatched junction bases: 12. This CDR3 is 15 amino acids long. The CDR3 is CACAGTGVSDNEQFF. Here the CDR3 DNA reads TGTGCCTGTGCCGGGACAGGGGTTAGTGACAATGAGCAGTTCTTC.

The chain recombines TRBV3-1 with TRBJ2-2; 7 bases align to TRBD1. After removal of 1 base from V and 6 bases from J, the junction contained 2 bases not matched to a gene. The CDR3 runs 14 residues. Per the germline V gene, CDR1 is LGHDT and CDR2 is YNNKEL (reference sequence). The CDR3 reads CASSQAGGAGELFF. The CDR3 DNA follows: TGTGCCAGCAGCCAAGCAGGGGGTGCCGGGGAGCTGTTTTTT.

The chain is built from TRBV7-2 and TRBJ2-2, with D unresolved. Germline-derived CDR1 and CDR2 are SGHTA and FQGNSA. Trimming shortened V by 2 bases and J by 5 bases, and 12 bases separated the two germline ends. This CDR3 region has 15 residues. The CDR3 spells CASSLRTKGTGELFF. The CDR3 region has the DNA TGTGCCAGCAGCTTACGAACAAAAGGGACCGGGGAGCTGTTTTTT.

The rearrangement joins TRBV7-9 to TRBJ2-3, with TRBD2 matching over 12 bases. Per the germline V gene, CDR1 is SEHNR and CDR2 is FQNEAQ (reference sequence). V lost 5 bases to trimming and J lost 4 bases; unmatched junction nucleotides: 4. This CDR3 has 15 amino acids. The CDR3 bases are TGTGCCAGCAGCACCGGACTAGCGGGGCCAGATACGCAGTATTTT. Translated, it gives CASSTGLAGPDTQYF.

This sequence joins TRBV7-2 and TRBJ1-6; D ambiguous. Germline V lookup: CDR1 SGHTA, CDR2 FQGNSA. The CDR3 is 15 residues long. V shed 1 base and J shed 7 bases, with 11 bases lying between them. The CDR3 here is CASSLGPGRNSPLHF. CDR3 nucleotides: TGTGCCAGCAGCTTAGGACCTGGGCGGAATTCACCCCTCCACTTT.